Listed below are T cell receptor beta chains from one sample, sequenced in a study of blood T cell repertoires in COVID-19. Measured with immunoSEQ multiplex PCR; TCRdb has only the in-frame clones, and not every one. In the table there are about 96,000 clones, around 90% of which are singletons. The sequenced sample was peripheral blood. Receptor source: a human donor with COVID-19, enrolled during active disease. The donor label of this sample is uncertain. CDR3s include the opening cysteine and the closing phenylalanine or tryptophan. The order of the fields is clone size, J gene, CDR3 length, V gene, D gene, CDR3 protein, CDR3 DNA. The D gene is left open where the match is weak. Some rows have no size entry. The others give once, few or many, or a class for an expanded clone.

>.|TRBJ1-2|13|TRBV6-2/TRBV6-3|TRBD1
CASSEGQANGYTF
TGTGCCAGCAGTGAGGGACAGGCGAATGGCTACACCTTC
>once|TRBJ1-1|15|TRBV5-1|TRBD1
CASSPSGGGDTEAFF
TGCGCCAGCAGCCCCTCAGGGGGCGGGGACACTGAAGCTTTCTTT
>few|TRBJ1-2|14|TRBV18|.
CASSPRQASYGYTF
TGTGCCAGCTCACCAAGGCAGGCATCCTATGGCTACACCTTC
>.|TRBJ2-5|15|TRBV2|TRBD2
CASSAKREGWETQYF
TGTGCCAGCAGTGCGAAGCGGGAGGGCTGGGAGACCCAGTACTTC
>.|TRBJ1-1|16|TRBV6-5|.
CASSYGSRVMNTEAFF
TGTGCCAGCAGTTACGGTTCAAGAGTAATGAACACTGAAGCTTTCTTT
>.|TRBJ2-7|14|TRBV24-1|.
CATSDSGSSYEQYF
TGTGCCACCAGTGATTCTGGGAGCTCCTACGAGCAGTACTTC
>.|TRBJ2-2|14|TRBV5-1|.
CASSSIQGAGELFF
TGCGCCAGCAGCTCAATACAGGGCGCCGGGGAGCTGTTTTTT
>.|TRBJ1-4|12|TRBV28|.
CASSLTSEKLFF
TGTGCCAGCAGTTTAACTTCAGAAAAACTGTTTTTT
>.|TRBJ1-2|13|TRBV6-1|.
CASSEYLDYGYTF
TGTGCCAGCAGTGAATATTTAGACTATGGCTACACCTTC
>.|TRBJ1-2|14|TRBV24-1|.
CATSDVGSLYGYTF
TGTGCCACCAGTGATGTGGGCAGCCTCTATGGCTACACCTTC
>once|TRBJ1-2|15|TRBV19|TRBD1
CASIPNRGQNYGYTF
TGTGCCAGTATTCCAAACAGGGGGCAGAACTATGGCTACACCTTC
>once|TRBJ1-4|15|TRBV3-1/TRBV3-2|TRBD1
CASSQRTGGNEKLFF
TGTGCCAGCAGCCAGAGGACAGGGGGTAATGAAAAACTGTTTTTT
>.|TRBJ2-3|13|TRBV28|.
CASQQGLTDTQYF
TGTGCCAGCCAACAGGGCCTCACAGATACGCAGTATTTT
>.|TRBJ2-1|16|TRBV5-4|TRBD2
CASTPGGRASYNEQFF
TGTGCCAGCACCCCCGGGGGGAGAGCGAGCTACAATGAGCAGTTCTTC
>.|TRBJ1-3|13|TRBV7-2|.
CASSPGGGNTIYF
TGTGCCAGCAGCCCAGGAGGTGGAAACACCATATATTTT
>.|TRBJ1-2|14|TRBV5-6|.
CASSLEMRDYGYTF
TGTGCCAGCAGCTTGGAGATGCGTGATTATGGCTACACCTTC
>once|TRBJ1-1|14|TRBV3-1/TRBV3-2|.
CASSSGTDSTEAFF
TGTGCCAGCAGCTCGGGTACGGACAGTACTGAAGCTTTCTTT
>.|TRBJ2-3|15|TRBV6-4|TRBD2
CASSEETSSTDTQYF
TGTGCCAGCAGTGAGGAGACTAGCAGCACAGATACGCAGTATTTT
>.|TRBJ2-1|16|TRBV7-9|.
CASSLALGGTYNEQFF
TGTGCCAGCAGCTTAGCCCTTGGGGGGACTTACAATGAGCAGTTCTTC
>.|TRBJ1-2|15|TRBV28|TRBD1
CASSSPGTGEIGYTF
TGTGCCAGCAGTTCACCGGGGACAGGAGAAATTGGCTACACCTTC
>.|TRBJ2-7|11|TRBV12-3/TRBV12-4|.
CASSLAGEQYF
TGTGCCAGCAGTCTCGCAGGCGAGCAGTACTTC
>.|TRBJ1-1|14|TRBV7-3|TRBD1
CASSPTGVNTEAFF
TGTGCCAGCAGCCCAACAGGGGTGAACACTGAAGCTTTCTTT
>.|TRBJ1-2|15|TRBV6-5|TRBD1
CASSPTGDLNYGYTF
TGTGCCAGCAGTCCGACAGGGGACTTAAACTATGGCTACACCTTC
>.|TRBJ2-2|15|TRBV10-3|.
CAISESTVGHGELFF
TGTGCCATCAGTGAGTCCACAGTTGGCCACGGGGAGCTGTTTTTT
>.|TRBJ1-6|14|TRBV10-1|TRBD1
CASSLDRDNSPLHF
TGCGCCAGCAGTCTGGACAGGGATAATTCACCCCTCCACTTT
>few|TRBJ1-3|16|TRBV5-1|TRBD1
CASSLALGQGGNTIYF
TGCGCCAGCAGCTTGGCATTGGGACAGGGAGGCAACACCATATATTTT
>.|TRBJ2-5|13|TRBV11-1|TRBD2
CASSRTSGATQYF
TGTGCCAGCAGCCGGACTAGCGGGGCTACCCAGTACTTC
>.|TRBJ2-7|14|TRBV25-1|.
CASSEYSPPYEQYF
TGTGCCAGCAGTGAATATAGCCCTCCCTACGAGCAGTACTTC
>once|TRBJ2-5|14|TRBV21-1|.
CASSRTGGRETQYF
TGTGCCAGCAGCAGGACAGGGGGCAGAGAGACCCAGTACTTC
>.|TRBJ1-6|15|TRBV4-1|.
CASSQDPGEGSPLHF
TGCGCCAGCAGCCAAGATCCGGGGGAAGGCTCACCCCTCCACTTT
>.|TRBJ1-5|16|TRBV15|.
CATSRDGGGDKQPQHF
TGTGCCACCAGCAGAGATGGGGGAGGGGATAAGCAGCCCCAGCATTTT
>.|TRBJ2-7|12|TRBV13|.
CASSLLTGEQYF
TGTGCCAGCAGTTTATTGACGGGCGAGCAGTACTTC
>.|TRBJ1-3|14|TRBV19|.
CASSISRTGNTIYF
TGTGCCAGTAGTATATCCAGGACTGGAAACACCATATATTTT
>.|TRBJ1-5|15|TRBV6-6|TRBD1
CASSITGGGNQPQHF
TGTGCCAGCAGCATCACAGGGGGCGGCAATCAGCCCCAGCATTTT
>.|TRBJ1-3|17|TRBV4-1|.
CASSHAQGTTSGNTIYF
TGCGCCAGCAGCCATGCGCAGGGTACAACTTCTGGAAACACCATATATTTT
>.|TRBJ1-2|16|TRBV11-2|TRBD1
CASSTLQGLGVYGYTF
TGTGCCAGCAGCACGCTACAGGGGTTAGGCGTCTATGGCTACACCTTC
>.|TRBJ2-3|16|TRBV5-1|.
CASRRLQGFPADTQYF
TGCGCCAGCAGGCGACTCCAGGGGTTCCCTGCGGATACGCAGTATTTT
>.|TRBJ2-1|18|TRBV25-1|TRBD2
CASSERDGGAGSYNEQFF
TGTGCCAGCAGTGAACGGGACGGGGGGGCCGGTTCCTACAATGAGCAGTTCTTC
>.|TRBJ2-2|17|TRBV10-3|.
CAISESAGALNTGELFF
TGTGCCATCAGTGAGTCAGCAGGGGCGCTGAACACCGGGGAGCTGTTTTTT
>.|TRBJ2-7|11|TRBV25-1|.
CASSHNYEQYF
TGTGCCAGCAGCCACAACTACGAGCAGTACTTC
>many|TRBJ1-2|12|TRBV5-6|.
CASSPGDYGYTF
TGTGCCAGCAGCCCGGGGGACTATGGCTACACCTTC
>.|TRBJ1-1|15|TRBV30|TRBD1
CAWRLRDREGTEAFF
TGTGCCTGGAGGCTCCGGGACAGGGAAGGCACTGAAGCTTTCTTT
>.|TRBJ1-1|15|TRBV9|.
CASSVQGHMNTEAFF
TGTGCCAGCAGCGTACAGGGCCATATGAACACTGAAGCTTTCTTT
>few|TRBJ2-7|16|TRBV27|.
CASSPPRGSWSYEQYF
TGTGCCAGCAGTCCCCCCCGGGGGAGTTGGTCCTACGAGCAGTACTTC
>once|TRBJ2-1|21|TRBV21-1|.
CASSKRARSLSLAGDYNEQFF
TGTGCCAGCAGCAAAAGGGCCAGATCCTTATCCTTAGCGGGAGACTACAATGAGCAGTTCTTC
>few|TRBJ2-7|13|TRBV6-5|TRBD1
CASSRTGSYEQYF
TGTGCCAGCAGCCGGACAGGTTCCTACGAGCAGTACTTC
>once|TRBJ2-3|17|TRBV11-2|.
CASSLDSPGVGTDTQYF
TGTGCCAGCAGCTTAGATTCCCCCGGGGTGGGAACAGATACGCAGTATTTT
>.|TRBJ2-2|18|TRBV7-7|TRBD2
CASSLYPLGTSGPGELFF
TGTGCCAGCAGCTTATATCCCCTTGGGACTAGCGGCCCCGGGGAGCTGTTTTTT
>.|TRBJ1-2|16|TRBV7-9|.
CASSLGSGVLGYGYTF
TGTGCCAGCAGCTTGGGGTCAGGGGTTCTTGGCTATGGCTACACCTTC
>.|TRBJ2-3|16|TRBV10-3|TRBD1
CAIRAAPGQGTDTQYF
TGTGCCATCAGAGCTGCCCCGGGACAGGGCACAGATACGCAGTATTTT
>many|TRBJ2-3|14|TRBV5-1|TRBD2
CASSLESSGPGKYF
TGCGCCAGCAGCTTGGAGTCTAGCGGCCCGGGAAAGTATTTT
>.|TRBJ2-7|15|TRBV28|.
CASSFWGSYSYEQYF
TGTGCCAGCAGTTTCTGGGGCTCCTACTCCTACGAGCAGTACTTC
>.|TRBJ2-5|14|TRBV18|.
CASAKSGSFETQYF
TGTGCCAGCGCAAAAAGCGGCTCATTCGAGACCCAGTACTTC
>.|TRBJ1-2|13|TRBV2|.
CASLKQALYGYTF
TGTGCCAGCTTAAAACAGGCACTCTATGGCTACACCTTC
>.|TRBJ1-2|14|TRBV19|.
CASTPTRGTYGYTF
TGTGCCAGTACCCCCACAAGAGGAACCTATGGCTACACCTTC
>.|TRBJ2-3|18|TRBV3-1/TRBV3-2|TRBD2
CASSQERGGGASTDTQYF
TGTGCCAGCAGCCAAGAGCGGGGCGGGGGGGCCAGCACAGATACGCAGTATTTT
>.|TRBJ2-2|15|TRBV3-1/TRBV3-2|.
CASSRAGAWTGELFF
TGTGCCAGCAGCCGAGCGGGCGCGTGGACCGGGGAGCTGTTTTTT
>.|TRBJ2-7|14|TRBV5-5|.
CASTPGGSSYEQYF
TGTGCCAGCACCCCCGGGGGTAGCTCCTACGAGCAGTACTTC
>once|TRBJ2-2|17|TRBV6-6|TRBD2
CASSLGLAGGNTGELFF
TGTGCCAGCAGTCTGGGACTAGCGGGAGGGAACACCGGGGAGCTGTTTTTT